This T cell receptor (beta chain) was recovered during a study of neoadjuvant anti-PD-1 for oral cavity cancer. For the study at large: Non-progressing patients received a fourth nivolumab dose near day 43, then surgery on days 50-56.

CDR3 size: 11 residues. V was clipped by 2 bases and J by 1 base, with 1 base between them. Germline V gives CDR1 SGHDT, CDR2 YYEEEE. Assay: immunoSEQ multiplex PCR; the TCRdb copy retains only in-frame clones and omits some. The sample consists of 15,000 to 20,000 clones, around 62% of them appearing once. The patients had HPV-negative, locally advanced oral cavity squamous cell carcinoma. Sequenced material: PBMCs, taken before nivolumab (anti-PD-1) treatment. The TCR originated in a person between 35 and 79 years old with oral cavity squamous cell carcinoma. The chain recombines TRBV5-6 with TRBJ2-7, with D uncertain. In DNA form, the CDR3 reads TGTGCCAGCAGCTTTTCCTACGAGCAGTACTTC. This encodes CASSFSYEQYF.